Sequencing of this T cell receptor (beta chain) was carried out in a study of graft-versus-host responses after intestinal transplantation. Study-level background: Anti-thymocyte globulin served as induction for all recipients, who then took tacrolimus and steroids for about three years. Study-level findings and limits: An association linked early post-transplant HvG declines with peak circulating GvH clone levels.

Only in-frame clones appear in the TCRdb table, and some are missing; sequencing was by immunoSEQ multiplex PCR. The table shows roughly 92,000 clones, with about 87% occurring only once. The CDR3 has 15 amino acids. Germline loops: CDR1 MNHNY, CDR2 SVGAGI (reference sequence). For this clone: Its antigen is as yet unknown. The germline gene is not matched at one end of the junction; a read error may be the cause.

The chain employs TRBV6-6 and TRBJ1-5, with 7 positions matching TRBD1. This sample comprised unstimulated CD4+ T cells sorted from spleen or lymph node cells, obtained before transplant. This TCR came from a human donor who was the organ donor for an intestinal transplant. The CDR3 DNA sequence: TGTGCCAGCAGTCACTCTGGGACAGTTAATCAGCCCCAGCATTTT. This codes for CASSHSGTVNQPQHF.